This entry lists 17 T cell receptor beta chains sequenced from one sample in a study of blood T cell repertoires in COVID-19. This table comes from immunoSEQ multiplex PCR, and its TCRdb copy is limited to in-frame clones, with some not included. This table holds 150,000 to 200,000 clones, 85% to 95% found once. The specimen sequenced was peripheral blood. The receptors were sampled from a woman aged 50 to 65 with acute or convalescent COVID-19.

The V and J genes are TRBV7-3 and TRBJ1-4, with 9 positions matching TRBD1. CDR1 SGHTA and CDR2 FQGTGA come from the germline V gene. The CDR3 consists of 19 residues. J gave up 4 bases and V 1 base, and 13 bases lay outside the gene matches. Here the CDR3 reads CASSLNFGCSDRGNEKLFF. DNA of the CDR3: TGTGCCAGCAGCTTAAATTTCGGGTGTTCGGACAGGGGTAATGAAAAACTGTTTTTT.

As for this clone: An end of the junction does not agree with germline; a read error may underlie this. The rearrangement uses TRBV19 and TRBJ1-5; D is possibly TRBD1 (5 bases). The CDR3 runs to 17 residues. Looked up from germline, CDR1 is LNHDA and CDR2 is SQIVND (reference sequence). CDR3 loop: CASSWASTDYSNQLQHF. The DNA of the CDR3 is TGTGCCAGTAGTTGGGCTTCGACAGATTATAGCAATCAGCTCCAGCATTTT. The full variable domain, with the rest looked up from reference TRBV19 and TRBJ1-5, is DGGITQSPKYLFRKEGQNVTLSCEQNLNHDAMYWYRQDPGQGLRLIYYSQIVNDFQKGDIAEGYSVSREKKESFPLTVTSAQKNPTAFYLCASSWASTDYSNQLQHFGDGTRLSIL.

The chain links TRBV19 to TRBJ2-7; 10 bases fit TRBD1. Unmatched junction bases numbered 7, after V lost 3 bases and J lost 5 bases. The CDR3 is 15 amino acids. Germline V gives CDR1 LNHDA, CDR2 SQIVND (reference sequence). The CDR3 DNA sequence: TGTGCCAGTAGTATTCGTAGGACAGGGGGAGACGAGCAGTACTTC. Translated, it gives CASSIRRTGGDEQYF.

V gene TRBV6-5 combines with J gene TRBJ2-3, with TRBD2 identical over 10 bases. Germline-derived CDR1 and CDR2 are MNHEY and SVGAGI. This CDR3 has 14 amino acids. Unmatched junction bases numbered 1, after V lost 6 bases and J lost 1 base. DNA of the CDR3: TGTGCCAGCAGGCTAGCGGGAGGCACAGATACGCAGTATTTT. This gives the protein CASRLAGGTDTQYF.

This chain joins TRBV7-9 and TRBJ2-5; 7 bases agree with TRBD2. The V gene's germline CDR1 is SEHNR and CDR2 FQNEAQ (reference sequence). V lost 7 bases, J lost 3 bases, and 11 bases stayed unmatched. There are 15 residues in the CDR3. CDR3 residues: CASTSRGGAKETQYF. CDR3 sequence (DNA): TGTGCCAGCACCAGTAGGGGAGGGGCTAAAGAGACCCAGTACTTC.

V usage is TRBV24-1 and J usage is TRBJ1-2, with 7 bases aligning to TRBD1. The germline V gene has CDR1 KGHDR and CDR2 SFDVKD. The V segment lost 3 bases and the J segment 7 bases; nucleotides outside the gene matches: 4. The CDR3 runs 13 residues. CDR3 amino acids: CATSDRAGGGYTF. In DNA form, the CDR3 reads TGTGCCACCAGTGATAGGGCAGGGGGTGGCTACACCTTC.

The chain employs TRBV19 and TRBJ2-1, with TRBD2 identical over 13 bases. The CDR3 contains 12 residues. V lost 4 bases and J lost 14; bases outside the gene matches: 2. In germline, CDR1 is LNHDA, CDR2 SQIVND (reference sequence). The CDR3 loop is CASSTTSGRKFF. The CDR3 nucleotides are TGTGCCAGTAGTACGACTAGCGGGAGGAAGTTCTTC. Full variable domain (remainder filled in from reference TRBV19 and TRBJ2-1): DGGITQSPKYLFRKEGQNVTLSCEQNLNHDAMYWYRQDPGQGLRLIYYSQIVNDFQKGDIAEGYSVSREKKESFPLTVTSAQKNPTAFYLCASSTTSGRKFFGPGTRLTVL.

The chain combines TRBV4-1 with TRBJ2-1, with D possibly being TRBD1 (5 bases). Germline CDR1 and CDR2: MGHRA and YSYEKL. Trimming stripped 4 bases from V and 0 bases from J, with 10 bases between. The CDR3 is made up of 15 amino acids. The CDR3 nucleotides read TGCGCCAGCAGCCGATTAGGGGTCTCCTACAATGAGCAGTTCTTC. The encoded protein is CASSRLGVSYNEQFF.

This sequence joins TRBV7-9 and TRBJ1-2; D call uncertain. The V and J ends lost 1 base and 6 bases respectively, with 12 bases between them. From germline, CDR1 is SEHNR and CDR2 FQNEAQ (reference sequence). This CDR3 is 14 amino acids long. The CDR3 spells CASSLVGGGNGYTF. DNA of the CDR3: TGTGCCAGCAGCTTAGTAGGTGGCGGGAATGGCTACACCTTC. The variable domain in full, with the rest retrieved from reference TRBV7-9 and TRBJ1-2, is DTGVSQNPRHKITKRGQNVTFRCDPISEHNRLYWYRQTLGQGPEFLTYFQNEAQLEKSRLLSDRFSAERPKGSFSTLEIQRTEQGDSAMYLCASSLVGGGNGYTFGSGTRLTVV.

The chain recombines TRBV13 with TRBJ2-3; 7 nucleotides agree with TRBD1. Germline-derived CDR1 and CDR2 are PRHDT and FYEKMQ (reference sequence). V shed 5 bases and J 0 bases; nucleotides not matched to a gene: 8. This CDR3 is 16 amino acids long. The CDR3 here is CASSPRDSSSTDTQYF. In DNA form, the CDR3 reads TGTGCCAGCAGCCCCCGGGACAGCTCTAGCACAGATACGCAGTATTTT.

The rearrangement uses TRBV10-1 and TRBJ1-2; D is possibly TRBD1 (5 bases). The germline CDR1 and CDR2 sequences are WNHNN and SYGVQD (reference sequence). CDR3 length equals 13 residues. Trimming removed 4 bases at V and 2 bases at J, with 8 bases between. CDR3 amino acids: CASSADSNYGYTF. The CDR3 DNA is TGCGCCAGCAGTGCCGACAGCAACTATGGCTACACCTTC.

The genes are TRBV5-6 and TRBJ2-5, with 12 bases identical to TRBD2. The CDR3 is 15 residues long. Germline trimming cut 6 bases from V and 4 bases from J; bases unmatched to any gene: 7. Per the germline V gene, CDR1 is SGHDT and CDR2 is YYEEEE. The CDR3 sequence is CASTYLAGGRETQYF. CDR3 nucleotide sequence: TGTGCCAGCACCTACCTAGCGGGGGGGCGAGAGACCCAGTACTTC.

The rearrangement uses TRBV9 and TRBJ2-1, with D maybe TRBD2 (6 bases). V lost 0 bases and J 2 bases, leaving 12 bases between the germline ends. Germline values: CDR1 SGDLS, CDR2 YYNGEE. The CDR3 runs 16 residues. CDR3 sequence: CASSVEAGQTYNEQFF. In DNA form, the CDR3 reads TGTGCCAGCAGCGTAGAGGCGGGGCAGACCTACAATGAGCAGTTCTTC.

The gene calls are TRBV28 and TRBJ1-1; D may be TRBD1 (6 bases). Germline V CDR1 and CDR2: MDHEN, SYDVKM. The CDR3 totals 15 residues. The germline V and J ends were trimmed by 2 bases and 3 bases, with 13 bases remaining between them. CDR3 nucleotides: TGTGCCAGCAGTTTAAGACAGGAGGTAGACACTGAAGCTTTCTTT. Amino acids: CASSLRQEVDTEAFF.

The rearrangement links TRBV7-6 to TRBJ2-1; 8 bases agree with TRBD1. V dropped 5 bases and J dropped 2; count of bases not matched to a gene: 5. The CDR3 has 15 amino acids. Germline V gene lookup returns CDR1 SGHVS and CDR2 FNYEAQ. The CDR3 region has the DNA TGTGCCAGCAGCCAAACAGGGGGTCCCTACAATGAGCAGTTCTTC. Translating it yields CASSQTGGPYNEQFF. Together with reference TRBV7-6 and TRBJ2-1, the CDR3 gives the full variable domain: GAGVSQSPRYKVTKRGQDVALRCDPISGHVSLYWYRQALGQGPEFLTYFNYEAQQDKSGLPNDRFSAERPEGSISTLTIQRTEQRDSAMYRCASSQTGGPYNEQFFGPGTRLTVL.

The rearrangement joins TRBV11-1 to TRBJ1-1; D is possibly TRBD1 (5 bases). The V gene lost 0 bases and the J gene lost 9 bases, with 8 bases spanning the gap. The germline CDR1 and CDR2 sequences are SGHAT and FQDESV (reference sequence). The CDR3 consists of 12 residues. The CDR3 region is CASSLAAGKAFF. The DNA for the CDR3 is TGTGCCAGCAGCTTAGCGGCAGGGAAAGCTTTCTTT.

This clone was seen once. The chain is built from TRBV7-2 and TRBJ1-3; D is unclear. Trimming took 5 bases from V and 8 from J, leaving 13 bases between them. Germline V CDR1 and CDR2: SGHTA, FQGNSA. The CDR3 has 13 residues. CDR3 residues: CASSVTIRDTIYF. CDR3 coding DNA: TGTGCCAGCAGCGTGACTATAAGGGACACCATATATTTT.